A single sample is the source of the 20 T cell receptor beta chains below, sequenced in a study of vaccination effects on CD4 cells after COVID-19. Following culture for approximately ten days, CD4+ T cells were isolated. Antigens of these TCRs are unknown. TCRdb keeps only in-frame clones here, not all; method: immunoSEQ multiplex PCR. The sample includes some 50,000 clones, 74% seen only once; the top ten take roughly 9.4%. The sequences come from CD4+ T cells from PBMCs cultured without peptide, collected before COVID-19 vaccination. These receptors all stem from a human donor who had a prior SARS-CoV-2 infection.

This chain connects TRBV30 to TRBJ2-2; TRBD2 aligns across 8 bases. Per germline, CDR1 GTSNPN and CDR2 SVGIG (reference sequence). The CDR3 is 15 residues long. J lost 4 bases, V lost 0 bases, and 4 bases had no gene match. The CDR3 DNA sequence: TGTGCCTGGAGTGTAGCGGGAGAGGCCACCGGGGAGCTGTTTTTT. This codes for CAWSVAGEATGELFF.

V usage is TRBV11-2 and J usage is TRBJ2-1, with D possibly being TRBD2 (6 bases). The length of the CDR3 is 15 residues. V was pared by 1 base and J by 9 bases, with 16 bases between. Germline lookup yields CDR1 SGHAT and CDR2 FQNNGV. The CDR3 protein is CASSLGGENWSEQFF. The CDR3 DNA is TGTGCCAGCAGCTTAGGCGGGGAGAACTGGAGTGAGCAGTTCTTC.

The chain carries TRBV5-4 and TRBJ2-1; 11 positions agree with TRBD2. The trim removed 4 bases at V and 10 bases at J, leaving 10 bases unmatched. The CDR3 has 15 residues. Per the germline V gene, CDR1 is SGHNT and CDR2 is YYREEE (reference sequence). The CDR3 sequence: CASSEGTSGLEEQFF. Here the CDR3 DNA reads TGTGCCAGCAGCGAAGGGACTAGCGGTTTGGAAGAGCAGTTCTTC.

CDR3 protein: CASTWRDRDNEQFF. As DNA, the CDR3 is TGCGCCAGCACTTGGAGGGACCGCGACAATGAGCAGTTCTTC. The chain combines TRBV10-1 with TRBJ2-1, with D possibly being TRBD2 (6 bases). This CDR3 spans 14 amino acids. CDR1 and CDR2 (germline): WNHNN, SYGVQD (reference sequence). The V end was cut by 7 bases, the J end by 5 bases, with 15 bases between.

This clone was detected only a few times. The rearrangement uses TRBV7-9 and TRBJ2-2; tentatively, D is TRBD1 (6 bases). The CDR3 runs to 13 residues. V lost 6 bases, J lost 8 bases, and 13 bases lay in between. The V gene's germline CDR1 is SEHNR and CDR2 FQNEAQ (reference sequence). The CDR3: CASRPTGPGELFF. The CDR3 region has the DNA TGTGCCAGCAGACCTACAGGGCCTGGGGAGCTGTTTTTT.

This clone showed up just a few times. The rearrangement links TRBV2 to TRBJ1-3, with no clear D. Germline CDR1 reads SNHLY; CDR2 reads FYNNEI. This CDR3 has 14 residues. The ends were cut back, 5 bases at V and 5 bases at J, with 13 bases in the middle. DNA for the CDR3: TGTGCCAGCAGTTCGGCCTGGGCGAGAAACACCATATATTTT. Translated, it gives CASSSAWARNTIYF.

This clone occurred once. The genes are TRBV6-5 and TRBJ1-2; D call uncertain. The CDR3 is 13 residues long. Deletions cut 3 bases from V and 6 bases from J, with 11 bases between. From germline, CDR1 is MNHEY and CDR2 SVGAGI. In DNA, the CDR3 is TGTGCCAGCAGTTATGACGGAATAAATGGCTACACCTTC. Residues: CASSYDGINGYTF.

The chain employs TRBV9 and TRBJ2-1; 10 bases line up with TRBD2. This CDR3 has 17 residues. Germline assignment: CDR1 SGDLS and CDR2 YYNGEE. V gave up 4 bases and J gave up 0 bases; unmatched junction bases: 7. The CDR3 is CASSPYWTSGSYNEQFF. The DNA of the CDR3 is TGTGCCAGCAGCCCCTACTGGACTAGCGGCTCCTACAATGAGCAGTTCTTC.

This clone was counted a few times. The rearrangement uses TRBV5-1 and TRBJ2-2; 7 nucleotides match TRBD2. Germline CDR1 reads SGHRS; CDR2 reads YFSETQ. V shed 0 bases, J shed 4 bases, and the junction held 6 bases outside the gene matches. CDR3 size: 16 residues. CDR3 sequence (DNA): TGCGCCAGCAGCTTGGTCATGGGGGGGACCACCGGGGAGCTGTTTTTT. It translates to CASSLVMGGTTGELFF.

The chain couples TRBV5-4 to TRBJ2-3; possibly TRBD1 or TRBD2 for D (5 bases each). The V end lost 4 bases, the J end lost 0 bases, and 15 bases lay between the germline ends. The CDR3 length is 16 residues. Germline values: CDR1 SGHNT, CDR2 YYREEE (reference sequence). The CDR3 region is CASSPAGRASTDTQYF. The CDR3 nucleotides read TGTGCCAGCAGCCCCGCGGGCAGGGCAAGCACAGATACGCAGTATTTT.

This clone was observed a handful of times. The V call is TRBV7-2, the J call TRBJ1-6; D gene uncertain. Deletions cut 6 bases from V and 16 bases from J, with 16 bases between. Germline values: CDR1 SGHTA, CDR2 FQGNSA. The CDR3 is made up of 12 amino acids. Here the CDR3 DNA reads TGTGCCAGCAGAAAACGCCAGGAGGAACTCCACTTT. Translated: CASRKRQEELHF.

The chain joins TRBV6-5 to TRBJ2-1; unclear D gene. This CDR3 is built from 15 residues. The germline gives CDR1 MNHEY, CDR2 SVGAGI. Trimming removed 5 bases from V and 1 base from J, with 12 bases in between. The CDR3 loop reads CASSHSAASYNEQFF. CDR3 DNA: TGTGCCAGCAGTCACAGCGCGGCGTCCTACAATGAGCAGTTCTTC.

This chain uses TRBV3-1 (or the pseudogene TRBV3-2) with TRBJ1-2, with D possibly matching TRBD1 (5 bases). The CDR3 is 14 residues long. The germline V and J ends were trimmed by 4 bases and 5 bases, with 14 bases remaining between them. The germline CDR1 and CDR2 sequences are LGHDT and YNNKEL (reference sequence). The CDR3 here is CASSPGTVRYGYTF. CDR3 sequence (DNA): TGTGCCAGCAGCCCAGGGACGGTCCGTTATGGCTACACCTTC.

A single count supports this clone. The chain couples TRBV10-3 to TRBJ1-5; D is ambiguous. The CDR3 has 13 residues. The germline V gene has CDR1 ENHRY and CDR2 SYGVKD. The ends were cut back, 5 bases at V and 5 bases at J, with 10 bases in the middle. CDR3 in DNA: TGTGCCATCAGTACGTTTGAGGATCAGCCCCAGCATTTT. This codes for CAISTFEDQPQHF.

The chain links TRBV4-3 to TRBJ1-2; D possibly corresponds to TRBD1 (5 bases). This CDR3 is built from 16 residues. The V and J ends lost 2 bases and 4 bases respectively, with 17 bases between them. Per germline, CDR1 LGHNA and CDR2 YSLEER. The CDR3 DNA sequence: TGCGCCAGCAGCCAACTGTATCCGGGGACCCTCTATGGCTACACCTTC. Translating gives CASSQLYPGTLYGYTF.

V and J are TRBV3-1 (or the pseudogene TRBV3-2) and TRBJ1-2, with D hard to call. From germline, CDR1 is LGHDT and CDR2 YNNKEL (reference sequence). Trimming removed 1 base from V and 7 bases from J, with 16 bases in between. There are 15 residues in the CDR3. CDR3: CASSQVGWWGIGYTF. The CDR3, as DNA: TGTGCCAGCAGCCAAGTAGGGTGGTGGGGAATTGGCTACACCTTC.

This clone was detected only once. The V call is TRBV18, the J call TRBJ1-1, with D hard to call. From germline, CDR1 is KGHSH and CDR2 LQKENI. Trimming removed 7 bases from V and 1 base from J, with 7 bases in between. The CDR3 runs to 12 residues. CDR3 bases: TGTGCCAGCTTAAGGCAGAACACTGAAGCTTTCTTT. Protein product: CASLRQNTEAFF.

This sequence joins TRBV4-2 and TRBJ2-2, with D perhaps matching TRBD1 (6 bases). This CDR3 region has 17 residues. Trimming removed 0 bases at V and 3 bases at J, with 14 bases between. CDR1 is LGHNA, CDR2 YNFKEQ, per germline. CDR3 DNA: TGTGCCAGCAGCCAAGATCTGTTGGACAGTTACACCGGGGAGCTGTTTTTT. Its translation is CASSQDLLDSYTGELFF.

This chain's CDR3 is CASSDDRTREYF. The CDR3 DNA reads as TGTGCCAGCAGTGACGACAGGACTAGGGAGTACTTC. V gene TRBV2 combines with J gene TRBJ2-7; D possibly corresponds to TRBD2 (7 bases). Trimming removed 3 bases at V and 11 bases at J, with 14 bases between. Germline values: CDR1 SNHLY, CDR2 FYNNEI. The CDR3 has 12 amino acids.

This clone showed up just once. The rearrangement links TRBV5-4 to TRBJ1-6, with 7 bases fitting TRBD1. Germline V gives CDR1 SGHNT, CDR2 YYREEE (reference sequence). V shed 5 bases, J shed 7 bases, and the junction held 6 bases outside the gene matches. The CDR3 spans 14 residues. The CDR3 sequence is CASRRQGINSPLHF. The CDR3 nucleotides are TGTGCCAGCAGGCGACAGGGTATCAATTCACCCCTCCACTTT.